The clone carrying this TCR beta chain was seen many times. The data originate from a study of Graves' ophthalmopathy and Graves' hyperthyroidism. The V end lost 5 bases, the J end lost 4 bases, and 18 bases lay between the germline ends. The CDR3 is 16 amino acids. Amplification targeted the TCR beta CDR3 regions, with RNA transcripts as the source material. HTBI primers were employed in first-round RT-PCR, then a second-round multiplex PCR followed. MiXCR, applied by TCRdb to the multiplex PCR reads, yields one record per CDR3 protein. The sample lists some 390,000 distinct CDR3 sequences, about 16% seen once, with roughly 1.4% in the top ten.

The J gene is TRBJ1-3, the V gene TRBV12-3 or TRBV12-4; D unclear. The receptor's source is a woman aged 18-30 years with Graves' ophthalmopathy. Input material: peripheral blood. The CDR3 DNA reads as TGTGCCAGCAGTCACAGTGTTTCTGTGTCCGGAAACACCATATATTTT. Its protein product is CASSHSVSVSGNTIYF.